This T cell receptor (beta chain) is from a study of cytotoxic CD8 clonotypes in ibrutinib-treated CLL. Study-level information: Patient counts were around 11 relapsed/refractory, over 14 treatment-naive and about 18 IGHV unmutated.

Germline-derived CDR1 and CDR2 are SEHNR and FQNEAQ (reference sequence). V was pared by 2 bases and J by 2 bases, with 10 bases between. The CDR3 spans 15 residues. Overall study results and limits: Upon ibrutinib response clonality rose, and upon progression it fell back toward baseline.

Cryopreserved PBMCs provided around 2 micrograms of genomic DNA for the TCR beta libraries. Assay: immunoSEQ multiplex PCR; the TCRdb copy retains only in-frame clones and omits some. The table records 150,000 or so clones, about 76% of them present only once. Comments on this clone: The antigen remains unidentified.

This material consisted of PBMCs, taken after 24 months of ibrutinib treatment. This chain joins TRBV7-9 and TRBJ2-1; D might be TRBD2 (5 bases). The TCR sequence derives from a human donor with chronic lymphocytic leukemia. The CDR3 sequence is CASSLILAPYNEQFF. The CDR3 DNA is TGTGCCAGCAGCTTAATTCTAGCCCCCTACAATGAGCAGTTCTTC. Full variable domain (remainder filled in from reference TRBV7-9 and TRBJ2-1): DTGVSQNPRHKITKRGQNVTFRCDPISEHNRLYWYRQTLGQGPEFLTYFQNEAQLEKSRLLSDRFSAERPKGSFSTLEIQRTEQGDSAMYLCASSLILAPYNEQFFGPGTRLTVL.